This TCR beta chain derives from a study of T cell responses to AZD1222 COVID-19 vaccine. Study-wide background: Researchers grouped second doses given at about 4 or about 12 weeks into one pool.

Profiled with immunoSEQ multiplex PCR; TCRdb holds only in-frame clones, not every one. The table records more than 95,000 clones, over 75% of them present only once. Study-level points and caveats: Dominant at 160-218 and 743-854, vaccine-associated CD4 TCRs also spanned spike.

As to this clone: Its target is not known.

V was cut by 2 bases and J by 9 bases, with 14 bases left in between. This CDR3 region has 14 residues. Germline CDR1 is KGHSH and CDR2 is LQKENI. The input for sequencing was peripheral blood, taken on day 0 of AZD1222 vaccination. The sequence derives from an adult in good health. This chain links TRBV18 with TRBJ1-5; perhaps TRBD1 as D (5 bases). CDR3 nucleotide sequence: TGTGCCAGCTCACCAACTGGGGGAAGCGGGCCCCAGCATTTT. Protein sequence: CASSPTGGSGPQHF.